This TCR beta chain was sequenced for a study of response to subunit inactivated influenza vaccine. TCRdb reprocessed the RT-PCR reads via MiXCR and lists one record per CDR3 protein. The data hold over 400,000 distinct CDR3 sequences, with approximately 11% observed a single time. Study-level points and caveats: Researchers suggested that each seasonal influenza vaccination recruits few new T cells.

This clonotype was seen only a few times. Its target is unknown. V was cut by 3 bases and J by 3 bases, with 13 bases left in between. The CDR3 loop spans 14 amino acids. Germline CDR1 reads SGHRS; CDR2 reads YFSETQ. This chain uses TRBV5-1 with TRBJ2-7; tentatively, D is TRBD2 (5 bases). This specimen was PBMCs from blood, taken roughly 47 days after vaccination. The receptor was isolated from a man aged 45-60 years who received an inactivated influenza vaccine. The chain's CDR3 is CASSSAGLLYEQYF. In DNA, the CDR3 is TGCGCCAGCAGCTCCGCCGGACTCCTCTACGAGCAGTACTTC.